The entry below gives a single T cell receptor beta chain sequence along with its context. As processed by the authors: Counts of nucleated cells, estimated from reference gene primer amplification, were obtained. The protocol was immunoSEQ multiplex PCR, while the TCRdb copy is restricted to in-frame clones and leaves out a portion. V and J calls and clone size come straight from that table; D and trimming were deduced from the DNA. The sample shows about 70,000 clones, around 75% of them seen only once. This sample is drawn from a study of blood T cell repertoires in COVID-19. Study-wide background: COVID-19 samples from acute and convalescent phases originated in the United States, Italy and Spain. PBMCs, B-cell-depleted T cells, or T cells were the source of the cDNA or gDNA that made up the material.

CDR3 length: 12 residues. V was trimmed by 6 bases and J by 1 base, leaving 6 bases between them. The specimen was peripheral blood. This clonotype originated in a man aged 65-85 years with acute or convalescent COVID-19. The chain combines TRBV12-3 or TRBV12-4 with TRBJ1-1; a possible D gene is TRBD1 (5 bases). This CDR3 reads CASRGGNTEAFF. CDR3 DNA: TGTGCCAGCAGGGGGGGGAACACTGAAGCTTTCTTT.